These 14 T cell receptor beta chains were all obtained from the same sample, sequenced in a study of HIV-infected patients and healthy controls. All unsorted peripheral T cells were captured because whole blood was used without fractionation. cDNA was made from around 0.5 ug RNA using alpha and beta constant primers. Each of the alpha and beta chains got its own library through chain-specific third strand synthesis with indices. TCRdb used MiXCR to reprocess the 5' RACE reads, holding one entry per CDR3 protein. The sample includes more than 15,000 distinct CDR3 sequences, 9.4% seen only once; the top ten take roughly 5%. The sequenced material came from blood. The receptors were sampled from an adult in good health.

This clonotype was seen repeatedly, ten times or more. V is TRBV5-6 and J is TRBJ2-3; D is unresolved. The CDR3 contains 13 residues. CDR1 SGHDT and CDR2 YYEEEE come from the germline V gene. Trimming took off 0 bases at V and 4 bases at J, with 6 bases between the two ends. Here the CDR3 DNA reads TGTGCCAGCAGCTTGGGGTGGGCAGATACGCAGTATTTT. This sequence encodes CASSLGWADTQYF.

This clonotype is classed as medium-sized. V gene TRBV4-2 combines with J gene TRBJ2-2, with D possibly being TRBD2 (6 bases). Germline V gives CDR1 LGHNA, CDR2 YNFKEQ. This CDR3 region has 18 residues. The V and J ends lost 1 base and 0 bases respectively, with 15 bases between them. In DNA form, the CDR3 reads TGTGCCAGCAGCCAAGCTCCGGAGGGCGGCCCGAACACCGGGGAGCTGTTTTTT. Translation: CASSQAPEGGPNTGELFF.

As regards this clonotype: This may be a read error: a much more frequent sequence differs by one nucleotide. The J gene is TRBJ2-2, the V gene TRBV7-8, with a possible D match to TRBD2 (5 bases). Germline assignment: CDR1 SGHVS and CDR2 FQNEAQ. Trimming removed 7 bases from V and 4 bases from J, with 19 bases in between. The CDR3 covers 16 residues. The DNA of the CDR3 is TGTGCCAGCACCCACGGAGTAGTGGGAGCCACCGGGGAGCTGTTTTTT. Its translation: CASTHGVVGATGELFF. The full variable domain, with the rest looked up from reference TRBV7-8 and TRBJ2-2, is GAGVSQSPRYKVAKRGQDVALRCDPISGHVSLFWYQQALGQGPEFLTYFQNEAQLDKSGLPSDRFFAERPEGSVSTLKIQRTQQEDSAVYLCASTHGVVGATGELFFGEGSRLTVL.

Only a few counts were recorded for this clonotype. CDR3 in DNA: TGTGCCAGCTTTGAGCGGGAAGGTACAGATACGCAGTATTTT. Amino acid sequence: CASFEREGTDTQYF. This chain joins TRBV5-4 and TRBJ2-3; 7 nucleotides align to TRBD2. The length of the CDR3 is 14 residues. From germline, CDR1 is SGHNT and CDR2 YYREEE (reference sequence). The V gene end was trimmed by 7 bases and the J gene end by 3 bases; junction bases not matched to a gene: 8.

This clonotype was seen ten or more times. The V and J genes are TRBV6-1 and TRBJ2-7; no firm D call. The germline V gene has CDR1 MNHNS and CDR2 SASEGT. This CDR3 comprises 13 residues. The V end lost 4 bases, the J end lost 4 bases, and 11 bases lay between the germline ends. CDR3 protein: CASSVRSAYEQYF. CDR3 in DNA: TGTGCCAGCAGTGTCCGTTCGGCTTACGAGCAGTACTTC.

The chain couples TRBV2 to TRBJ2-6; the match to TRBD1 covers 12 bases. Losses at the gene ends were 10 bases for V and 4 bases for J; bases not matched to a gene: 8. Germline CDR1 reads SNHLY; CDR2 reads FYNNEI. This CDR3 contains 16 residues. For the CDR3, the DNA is TGTGCCAAATCCGGGACAGGGGGCTCGGGGGCCAACGTCCTGACTTTC. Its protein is CAKSGTGGSGANVLTF.

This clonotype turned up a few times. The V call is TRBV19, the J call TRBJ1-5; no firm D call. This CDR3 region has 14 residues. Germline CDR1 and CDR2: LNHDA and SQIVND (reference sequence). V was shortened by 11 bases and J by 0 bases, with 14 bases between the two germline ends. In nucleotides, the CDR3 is TGTGCCTCCGACCACAGTTATAGCAATCAGCCCCAGCATTTT. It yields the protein CASDHSYSNQPQHF.

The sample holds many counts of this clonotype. The CDR3 loop reads CSAWGPTGTSGYEQYF. DNA of the CDR3: TGCAGTGCTTGGGGGCCCACCGGGACTAGCGGCTACGAGCAGTACTTC. The gene calls are TRBV20-1 and TRBJ2-7, with 11 nucleotides matching TRBD2. The CDR3 loop spans 16 amino acids. V lost 5 bases, J lost 3 bases, and 12 bases stayed unmatched. Per the germline V gene, CDR1 is DFQATT and CDR2 is SNEGSKA (reference sequence).

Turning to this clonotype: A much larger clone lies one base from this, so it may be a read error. In nucleotides, the CDR3 is TGTGTCAGCAGAAGACTAGCGGGAGGGCCAGATACGCAGTATTTT. This translates into CVSRRLAGGPDTQYF. The chain recombines TRBV2 with TRBJ2-3; 14 positions match TRBD2. This CDR3 has 15 amino acids. Germline loops: CDR1 SNHLY, CDR2 FYNNEI.

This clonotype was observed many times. The CDR3 DNA reads TGTGCCAGCAGTTACATCCTAGGCTATGAGCAGTTCTTC. Amino acid sequence: CASSYILGYEQFF. The chain couples TRBV6-5 to TRBJ2-1; the D is unclear. The ends were cut back, 2 bases at V and 8 bases at J, with 10 bases in the middle. CDR1 MNHEY and CDR2 SVGAGI come from the germline V gene. The CDR3 loop spans 13 amino acids.

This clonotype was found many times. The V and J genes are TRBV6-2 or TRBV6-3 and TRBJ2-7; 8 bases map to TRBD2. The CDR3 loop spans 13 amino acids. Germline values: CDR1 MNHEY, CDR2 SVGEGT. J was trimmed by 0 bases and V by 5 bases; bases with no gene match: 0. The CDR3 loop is CASSAGGSYEQYV. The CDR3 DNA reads TGTGCCAGCAGTGCGGGAGGCTCCTACGAGCAGTACGTC.

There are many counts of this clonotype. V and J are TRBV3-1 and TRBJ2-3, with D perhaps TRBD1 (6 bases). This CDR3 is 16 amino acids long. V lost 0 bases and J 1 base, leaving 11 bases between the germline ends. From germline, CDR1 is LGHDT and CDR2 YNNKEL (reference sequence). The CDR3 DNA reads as TGTGCCAGCAGCCAAGATCATTCAGGGGGCACAGATACGCAGTATTTT. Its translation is CASSQDHSGGTDTQYF.

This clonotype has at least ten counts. CDR3 region: CSVGTEGTEAFF. CDR3 in DNA: TGCAGCGTTGGGACAGAGGGGACTGAAGCTTTCTTT. The J gene is TRBJ1-1, the V gene TRBV29-1, with TRBD1 as a possible D gene (6 bases). Germline CDR1 and CDR2: SQVTM and ANQGSEA. The CDR3 runs to 12 residues. The germline V and J ends were trimmed by 4 bases and 5 bases, with 11 bases remaining between them.

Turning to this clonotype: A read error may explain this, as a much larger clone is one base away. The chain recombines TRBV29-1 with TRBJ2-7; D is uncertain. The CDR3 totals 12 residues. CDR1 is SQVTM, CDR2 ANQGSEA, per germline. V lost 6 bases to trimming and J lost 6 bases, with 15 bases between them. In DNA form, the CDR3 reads TGCAGCGTGACTGTGTCGGAAGCCGAGCAGTACTTC. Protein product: CSVTVSEAEQYF.